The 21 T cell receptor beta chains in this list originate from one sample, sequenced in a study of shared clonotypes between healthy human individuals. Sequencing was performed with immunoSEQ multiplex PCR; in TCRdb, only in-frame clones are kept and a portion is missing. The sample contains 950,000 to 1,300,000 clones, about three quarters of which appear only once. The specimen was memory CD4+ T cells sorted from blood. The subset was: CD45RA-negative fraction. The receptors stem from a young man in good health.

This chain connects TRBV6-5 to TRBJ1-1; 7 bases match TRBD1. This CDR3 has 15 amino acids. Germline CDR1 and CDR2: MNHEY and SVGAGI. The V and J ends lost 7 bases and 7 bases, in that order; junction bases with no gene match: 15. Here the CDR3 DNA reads TGTGCCAGCATACCTCCCGGGACAGAAAGGGGTGAAGCTTTCTTT. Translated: CASIPPGTERGEAFF.

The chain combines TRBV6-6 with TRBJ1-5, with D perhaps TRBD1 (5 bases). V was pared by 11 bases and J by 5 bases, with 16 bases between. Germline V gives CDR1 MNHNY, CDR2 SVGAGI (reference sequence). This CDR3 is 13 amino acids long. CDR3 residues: CAGGPTQDQPQHF. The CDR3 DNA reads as TGTGCCGGGGGACCTACCCAAGATCAGCCCCAGCATTTT.

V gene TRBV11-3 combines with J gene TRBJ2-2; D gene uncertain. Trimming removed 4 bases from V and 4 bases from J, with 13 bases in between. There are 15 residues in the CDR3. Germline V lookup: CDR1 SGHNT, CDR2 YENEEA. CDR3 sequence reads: CASSSSRISTGELFF. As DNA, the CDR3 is TGTGCCAGCAGCTCTTCCCGTATTAGCACCGGGGAGCTGTTTTTT.

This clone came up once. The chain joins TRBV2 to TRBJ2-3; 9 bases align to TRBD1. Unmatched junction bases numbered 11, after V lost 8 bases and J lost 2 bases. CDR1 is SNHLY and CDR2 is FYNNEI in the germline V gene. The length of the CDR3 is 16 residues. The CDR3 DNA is TGTGCCAGCCTCAGAGGGACAGGGTTTTCCACAGATACGCAGTATTTT. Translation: CASLRGTGFSTDTQYF.

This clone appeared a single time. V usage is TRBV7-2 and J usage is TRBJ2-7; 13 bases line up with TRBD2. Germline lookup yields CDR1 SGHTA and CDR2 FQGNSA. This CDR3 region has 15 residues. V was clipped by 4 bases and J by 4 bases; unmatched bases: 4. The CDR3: CASSSGLAGSYEQYF. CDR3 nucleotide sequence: TGTGCCAGCAGCTCGGGACTAGCGGGGAGTTACGAGCAGTACTTC.

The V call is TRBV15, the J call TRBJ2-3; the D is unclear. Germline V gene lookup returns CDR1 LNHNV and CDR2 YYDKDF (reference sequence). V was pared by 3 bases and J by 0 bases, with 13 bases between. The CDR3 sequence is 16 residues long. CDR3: CATSREKGMSTDTQYF. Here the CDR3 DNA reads TGTGCCACCAGCAGGGAGAAAGGGATGAGCACAGATACGCAGTATTTT. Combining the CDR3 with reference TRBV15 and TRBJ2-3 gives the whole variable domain DAMVIQNPRYQVTQFGKPVTLSCSQTLNHNVMYWYQQKSSQAPKLLFHYYDKDFNNEADTPDNFQSRRPNTSFCFLDIRSPGLGDTAMYLCATSREKGMSTDTQYFGPGTRLTVL.

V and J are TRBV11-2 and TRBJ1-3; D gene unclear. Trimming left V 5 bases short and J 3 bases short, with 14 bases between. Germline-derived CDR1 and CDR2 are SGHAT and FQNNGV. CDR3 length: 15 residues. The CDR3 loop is CASSPQRISGNTIYF. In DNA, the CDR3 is TGTGCCAGCAGCCCTCAGCGAATCAGTGGAAACACCATATATTTT.

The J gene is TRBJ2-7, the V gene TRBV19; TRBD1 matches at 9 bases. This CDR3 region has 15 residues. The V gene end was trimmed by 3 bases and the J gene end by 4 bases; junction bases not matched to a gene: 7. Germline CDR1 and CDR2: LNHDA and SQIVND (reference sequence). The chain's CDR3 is CASSISGQGMYEQYF. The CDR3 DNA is TGTGCCAGTAGTATTTCAGGACAGGGGATGTACGAGCAGTACTTC.

CDR3 region: CASRPTGVNEQFF. The DNA for the CDR3 is TGTGCCAGCAGACCTACAGGGGTGAATGAGCAGTTCTTC. J is TRBJ2-1 and V is TRBV25-1, with 7 bases that match TRBD1. With 6 bases clipped from V and 7 bases from J, the junction kept 6 bases outside the gene matches. The CDR3 contains 13 residues. Germline V CDR1 and CDR2: MGHDK, SYGVNS.

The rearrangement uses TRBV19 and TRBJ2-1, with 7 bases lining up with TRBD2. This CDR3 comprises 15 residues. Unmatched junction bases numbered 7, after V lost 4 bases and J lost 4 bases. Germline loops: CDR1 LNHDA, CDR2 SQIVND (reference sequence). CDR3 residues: CASSKASGNYNEQFF. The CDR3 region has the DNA TGTGCCAGTAGTAAGGCCAGCGGGAATTACAATGAGCAGTTCTTC.

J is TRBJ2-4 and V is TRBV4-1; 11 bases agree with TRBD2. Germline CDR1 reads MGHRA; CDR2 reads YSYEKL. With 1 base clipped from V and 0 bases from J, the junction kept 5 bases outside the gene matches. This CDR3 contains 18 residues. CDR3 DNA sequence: TGCGCCAGCAGCCAAGGGCTAGCGGGGGGCCAAGCCAAAAACATTCAGTACTTC. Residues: CASSQGLAGGQAKNIQYF.

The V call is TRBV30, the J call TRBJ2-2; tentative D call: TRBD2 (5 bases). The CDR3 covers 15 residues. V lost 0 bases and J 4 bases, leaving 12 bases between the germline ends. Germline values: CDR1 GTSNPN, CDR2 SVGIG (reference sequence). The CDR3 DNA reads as TGTGCCTGGAGTGTACTGATTGCGGGCACCGGGGAGCTGTTTTTT. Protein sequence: CAWSVLIAGTGELFF.

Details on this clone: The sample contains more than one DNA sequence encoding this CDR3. The CDR3: CASSRPASTDTQYF. The CDR3 region has the DNA TGTGCCAGCAGCCGACCTGCTAGCACAGATACGCAGTATTTT. This chain uses TRBV5-6 with TRBJ2-3, with D uncertain. The V and J ends lost 4 bases and 0 bases respectively, with 9 bases between them. The germline CDR1 and CDR2 sequences are SGHDT and YYEEEE. This CDR3 is 14 amino acids long.

The CDR3 bases are TGCGCCAGCAGTCACCCGACGGTCAGCTCCTACGAGCAGTACTTC. Protein product: CASSHPTVSSYEQYF. The chain combines TRBV23-1 with TRBJ2-7, with D unclear. TRBV23-1 is given ORF status, its function remaining uncertain. The V gene lost 3 bases and the J gene lost 0 bases, with 12 bases spanning the gap. The CDR3 consists of 15 residues.

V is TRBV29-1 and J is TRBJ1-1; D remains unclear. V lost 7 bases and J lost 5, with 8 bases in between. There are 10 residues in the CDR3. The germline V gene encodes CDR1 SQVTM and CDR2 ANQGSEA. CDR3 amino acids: CSAQRTEAFF. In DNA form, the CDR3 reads TGCAGCGCCCAGAGGACTGAAGCTTTCTTT.

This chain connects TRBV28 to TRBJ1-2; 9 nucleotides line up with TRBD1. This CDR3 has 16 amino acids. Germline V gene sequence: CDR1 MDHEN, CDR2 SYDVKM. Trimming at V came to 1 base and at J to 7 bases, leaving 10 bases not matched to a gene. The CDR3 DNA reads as TGTGCCAGCAGTTTATCCCAAGACAGGGGGAACGTTGGCTACACCTTC. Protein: CASSLSQDRGNVGYTF.

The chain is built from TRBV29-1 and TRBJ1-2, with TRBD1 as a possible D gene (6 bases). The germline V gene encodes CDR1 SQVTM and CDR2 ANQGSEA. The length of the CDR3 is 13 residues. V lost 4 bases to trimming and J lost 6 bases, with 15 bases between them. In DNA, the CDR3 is TGCAGCGTTGCGAGCAGGGGAGGGGATGGCTACACCTTC. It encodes CSVASRGGDGYTF.

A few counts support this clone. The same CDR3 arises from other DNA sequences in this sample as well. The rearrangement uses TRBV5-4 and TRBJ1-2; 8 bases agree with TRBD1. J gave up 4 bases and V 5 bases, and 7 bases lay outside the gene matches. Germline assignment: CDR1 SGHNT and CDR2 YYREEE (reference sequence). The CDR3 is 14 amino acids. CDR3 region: CASRPDRGPYGYTF. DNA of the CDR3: TGTGCCAGCAGACCAGACAGGGGCCCCTATGGCTACACCTTC.

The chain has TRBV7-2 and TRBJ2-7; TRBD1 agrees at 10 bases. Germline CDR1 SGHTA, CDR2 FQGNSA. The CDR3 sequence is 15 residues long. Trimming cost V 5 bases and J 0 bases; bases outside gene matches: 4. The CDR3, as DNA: TGTGCCAGCAGCCCTGACAGGGGGCTCTCCTACGAGCAGTACTTC. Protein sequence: CASSPDRGLSYEQYF.

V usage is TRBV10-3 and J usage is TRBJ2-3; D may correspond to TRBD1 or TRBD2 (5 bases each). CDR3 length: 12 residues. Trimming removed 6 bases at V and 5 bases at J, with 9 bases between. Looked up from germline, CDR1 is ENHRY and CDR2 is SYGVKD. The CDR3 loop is CAIRGDQDTQYF. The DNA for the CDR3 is TGTGCCATCAGGGGGGATCAAGATACGCAGTATTTT.

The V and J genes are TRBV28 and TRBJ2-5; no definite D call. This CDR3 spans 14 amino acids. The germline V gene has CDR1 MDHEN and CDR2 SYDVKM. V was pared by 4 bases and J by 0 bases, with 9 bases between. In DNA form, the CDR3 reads TGTGCCAGCAGTTCGTCGGTGTACCAAGAGACCCAGTACTTC. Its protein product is CASSSSVYQETQYF.